The T cell receptor beta chain under discussion was sequenced for a study of CD8 T cells in ankylosing spondylitis. In the case of this clonotype: Its cognate antigen is unknown.

Study-wide findings and caveats: Typical of ankylosing spondylitis blood, it appeared, was a TCR beta motif of several highly homologous variants. Disease-linked clones were reportedly significantly enriched in matched ankylosing spondylitis synovial fluid. Earlier literature documents some of the motif variants in reactive arthritis synovial fluid and blood.

The CDR3 is 15 amino acids. From germline, CDR1 is SGHRS and CDR2 YFSETQ. The trim removed 7 bases at V and 4 bases at J, leaving 12 bases unmatched. 5'-RACE, quantitative and with molecular barcodes, yielded the TCR beta libraries. TCRdb re-analysed the 5' RACE reads in MiXCR, keeping a single row per CDR3 protein. The sample holds around 180,000 distinct CDR3 sequences; around 13% are singletons and the top ten take 11%. The V call is TRBV5-1, the J call TRBJ2-3; 7 bases are a match to TRBD1. This TCR came from a female donor with ankylosing spondylitis or in good health (not recorded which). The specimen was blood, either unsorted or a sorted T cell fraction (not recorded which). CDR3 DNA sequence: TGCGCCAGCCGCGTAGAGAGGGGGCTTGCAGATACGCAGTATTTT. Translation gives CASRVERGLADTQYF.